The clone carrying this TCR beta chain was counted only a few times. What it recognizes is unknown. Germline V lookup: CDR1 MNHEY, CDR2 SVGEGT. The V and J ends lost 3 bases and 6 bases, in that order; junction bases with no gene match: 12. The CDR3 loop spans 17 amino acids. The data stem from a study of identical twins. Study-wide results and caveats: Out-of-frame sharing of TCR alpha in monozygotic twins was underestimated by models. Sharing of beta out-of-frame sequences by twins showed a weaker excess. Cross-sectional statistical analysis was relied on for the conclusions, without the same donors being followed.

TCRdb called the 5' RACE reads again in MiXCR, with one record for every CDR3 protein. This repertoire shows some 660,000 distinct CDR3 sequences, around 8.6% found once; its top ten account for about 0.98%. Another study also made use of these data, one on yellow fever vaccine responses in identical twins. That source notes: Reportedly, the response of twins' T cells to the vaccine seemed partly convergent, partly personalized.

This clonotype was sampled from a woman aged 18-29 years in good health. The chain recombines TRBV6-2 or TRBV6-3 with TRBJ2-1, with 9 bases that match TRBD2. The sequenced material came from PBMCs. CDR3 nucleotides: TGTGCCAGCAGTTATACAGCAGCGCTAGCGGGAATCAATGAGCAGTTCTTC. As protein: CASSYTAALAGINEQFF.